This T cell receptor (beta chain) was observed in a study of tumor-infiltrating lymphocytes in primary liver carcinoma. Making TCR beta cDNA involved 400 to 600 ng total RNA and a constant-region primer. Three rounds of nested multiplex PCR with slightly modified ARM-PCR produced TCR beta libraries. The first two PCR rounds used TRBV1-TRBV30 forward primers with a C-beta reverse primer, about 10 cycles each. TCRdb processed the multiplex PCR reads anew with MiXCR; each CDR3 protein has one entry. The table records about 92,000 distinct CDR3 sequences, approximately 68% of them present only once. DNA and RNA were both co-extracted from about 20-30 mg of bulk tissue that had not been sorted. Trimming removed 2 bases from V and 5 bases from J; junction bases left unmatched: 10. Germline lookup yields CDR1 SGHAT and CDR2 FQNNGV. CDR3 length: 18 residues.

This sequence was found in a man aged 40-49 years with primary liver carcinoma and hepatitis B virus infection. The material sequenced was tumor-adjacent normal liver tissue. The rearrangement joins TRBV11-2 to TRBJ2-3; 13 bases match TRBD2. For the CDR3, the DNA is TGTGCCAGCAGCTTAATTACTAGCGGGAGGGCGGGGCAAGATACGCAGTATTTT. Encoded protein: CASSLITSGRAGQDTQYF.